These T cell receptor beta chains were read from a single sample in a study of T-cell memory formation after mild COVID-19. TCRdb reanalysed the 5' RACE reads using MiXCR and keeps one entry per CDR3 protein. The sample holds under 450,000 distinct CDR3 sequences, over 13% seen once. What was sequenced was PBMCs or a T cell subset sorted from them (not recorded which). The receptors shown here come from a man aged 18 to 29 who had mild COVID-19 (a few samples of this study predate the infection). Cell type and time point are not known. CDR3s include the opening cysteine and the closing phenylalanine or tryptophan. A D gene is named only where the DNA matches it firmly. Not all rows give a size; the values are once, few, many and, for expanded clones, a class.

v_gene	d_gene	abundance	j_gene	CDR3nt	CDR3aa
TRBV19	TRBD2	.	TRBJ2-3	TGTGCCAGTATGGTTAGCGGGGGCTCCACAGATACGCAGTATTTT	CASMVSGGSTDTQYF
TRBV4-2	TRBD2	few	TRBJ2-5	TGTGCCAGCAGCCCCCCCCGCGCGGGGGGGGAGGAGACCCAGTACTTC	CASSPPRAGGEETQYF
TRBV6-6	.	few	TRBJ1-6	TGTGCCAGCAGCCTAGGGACGGCTTATAATTCACCCCTCCACTTT	CASSLGTAYNSPLHF
TRBV11-2	.	.	TRBJ2-7	TGTGCCAGCAGCTCACGTGGGGGGAAGGAGCAGTACTTC	CASSSRGGKEQYF
TRBV12-3/TRBV12-4	TRBD1	many	TRBJ1-2	TGTGCCAGCAGTTTTCGGCGACAGGGGATGGGATCTGGCTACACCTTC	CASSFRRQGMGSGYTF
TRBV4-3	TRBD1	few	TRBJ2-3	TGCGCCAGCAGCCAAGGGGACAGGGTATCAGATACGCAGTATTTT	CASSQGDRVSDTQYF
TRBV5-4	.	.	TRBJ2-1	TGTGCCAGCAGATCAGAGGGGGGAGCCTACAATGAGCAGTTCTTC	CASRSEGGAYNEQFF
TRBV7-7	.	few	TRBJ2-5	TGTGCTAGCAGCCAGGTGGGAATCCAAGAGACCCAGTACTTC	CASSQVGIQETQYF
TRBV7-9	.	many	TRBJ2-5	TGTGCCAGCAGCTTATCAGGGGGGCAAGAGACCCAGTACTTC	CASSLSGGQETQYF
TRBV7-6	.	.	TRBJ1-2	TGTGCCAGCAGCTTATGGGGCCAGGGTTTAGTAGGCTACACCTTC	CASSLWGQGLVGYTF
TRBV29-1	TRBD1	few	TRBJ2-7	TGCAGCGTTGTGGACAGGGCCTACGAGCAGTACTTC	CSVVDRAYEQYF
TRBV29-1	.	many	TRBJ2-7	TGCAGCGTTGAACTTCCGGGACATAACTACGAGCAGTACTTC	CSVELPGHNYEQYF
TRBV4-2	.	.	TRBJ2-7	TGTGCCAGCAGCCGCGTCCCGGGACCCCGAGGAGACTACGAGCAGTACTTC	CASSRVPGPRGDYEQYF
TRBV7-9	.	.	TRBJ1-2	TGTGCCAGCAGCTTAAAGGAACTCTATGGCTACACCTTC	CASSLKELYGYTF
TRBV4-3	.	few	TRBJ2-5	TGCGCCAGCAGCCCCTCCGACCGAAAAGAGACCCAGTACTTC	CASSPSDRKETQYF
TRBV7-2	TRBD2	.	TRBJ2-1	TGTGCCAGCACCGACGGACTAGCGGGAAGGAATGAGCAGTTCTTC	CASTDGLAGRNEQFF
TRBV9	.	.	TRBJ2-2	TGTGCCAGCAGCGTAGGACTGAACACCGGGGAGCTGTTTTTT	CASSVGLNTGELFF
TRBV7-9	.	many	TRBJ2-1	TGTGCCAGCATCTTGGACAGTTACAATGAGCAGTTCTTC	CASILDSYNEQFF
TRBV20-1	.	few	TRBJ2-5	TGCAGTGCCGTTACCCTACAGGAGACCCAGTACTTC	CSAVTLQETQYF
TRBV5-1	.	.	TRBJ2-1	TGCGCCAGCAGCTGGGGGGGCAGCTCCTACAATGAGCAGTTCTTC	CASSWGGSSYNEQFF
TRBV20-1	.	.	TRBJ1-6	TGCAGTGCTAGAGTGACCGGGAGCTCCTATAATTCACCCCTCCACTTT	CSARVTGSSYNSPLHF
TRBV6-2/TRBV6-3	.	many	TRBJ2-6	TGTGCCGCCAGAACAGGTTATTCTGGGGCCAACGTCCTGACTTTC	CAARTGYSGANVLTF
TRBV7-3	.	.	TRBJ1-2	TGTGCCAGCAGCTTACCCTCGACAGCTGGCTACACCTTC	CASSLPSTAGYTF
TRBV9	TRBD1	.	TRBJ2-5	TGTGCCAGCAGCGGGGGACAGGGCGGAGAGACCCAGTACTTC	CASSGGQGGETQYF
TRBV10-3	.	many	TRBJ2-4	TGTGCCATCAGTGATGGGGCCAGCGGGAACATTCAGTACTTC	CAISDGASGNIQYF
TRBV4-1	.	few	TRBJ1-2	TGCGCCAGCAGCCAAGTCCAGGCTAACTATGGCTACACCTTC	CASSQVQANYGYTF
TRBV7-9	TRBD1	few	TRBJ2-3	TGTGCCAGCAGCTCCCGACAGGGCATCACAGATACGCAGTATTTT	CASSSRQGITDTQYF
TRBV20-1	.	many	TRBJ2-5	TGCAGTGCTGTACCGAGGGGGTTTCGGTACCAAGAGACCCAGTACTTC	CSAVPRGFRYQETQYF